A selection of T cell receptor beta chains follows, all from one sample in a study of blood T cell repertoires in COVID-19. Here immunoSEQ multiplex PCR was the method, and the copy in TCRdb shows in-frame clones only, minus some. The data show under 300,000 clones, about four fifths seen once. Sequenced: peripheral blood. The receptors originated from a woman between 45 and 65 years old who had recovered from COVID-19. The CDR3 runs from the conserved cysteine through the conserved F or W. A D gene is named only where the DNA matches it firmly. Where a row states a size, it is once, few, many or the class of an expanded clone; other rows omit it.

NA,TRBJ1-1,TRBV5-1,NA,CASRRTMNTEAFF,TGCGCCAGCCGACGGACAATGAACACTGAAGCTTTCTTT
NA,TRBJ2-7,TRBV7-2,TRBD2,CASSLTSGSSGGLGEQYF,TGTGCCAGCAGCCTTACTAGCGGGAGTAGCGGAGGTCTGGGTGAGCAGTACTTC
NA,TRBJ1-4,TRBV15,TRBD1,CATSRVWGQGDEKLFF,TGTGCCACCAGCAGAGTATGGGGACAGGGGGATGAAAAACTGTTTTTT
many,TRBJ2-7,TRBV5-1,TRBD1,CASSETGGSYEQYF,TGCGCCAGCAGCGAGACAGGGGGATCCTACGAGCAGTACTTC
NA,TRBJ2-7,TRBV7-9,NA,CASSPRASAYEQYF,TGTGCCAGCAGCCCCCGTGCTAGCGCCTACGAGCAGTACTTC
NA,TRBJ2-2,TRBV10-3,TRBD1,CARGQGTGELFF,TGTGCCAGGGGACAGGGGACCGGGGAGCTGTTTTTT
NA,TRBJ1-5,TRBV30,NA,CAWSVKGYQPQHF,TGTGCCTGGAGTGTAAAGGGGTATCAGCCCCAGCATTTT
NA,TRBJ2-3,TRBV4-1,NA,CASSQGELSTDTQYF,TGCGCCAGCAGCCAAGGAGAGCTTAGCACAGATACGCAGTATTTT
NA,TRBJ2-1,TRBV9,TRBD2,CASSAAGTSGYNEQFF,TGTGCCAGCAGCGCAGCCGGGACTAGCGGATACAATGAGCAGTTCTTC
few,TRBJ1-1,TRBV6-6,TRBD1,CASSPDPGTASARNTEAFF,TGTGCCAGCAGTCCAGACCCCGGGACAGCCTCCGCTCGAAACACTGAAGCTTTCTTT
NA,TRBJ2-3,TRBV7-9,TRBD1,CASSPGQPTDTQYF,TGTGCCAGCAGCCCGGGACAGCCCACAGATACGCAGTATTTT
NA,TRBJ2-1,TRBV5-1,TRBD2,CASSLDGGGGSPNEQFF,TGCGCCAGCAGCTTGGATGGTGGCGGGGGGTCCCCCAATGAGCAGTTCTTC
NA,TRBJ1-2,TRBV29-1,NA,CSVAKTVNYGYTF,TGCAGCGTTGCCAAGACAGTTAACTATGGCTACACCTTC
NA,TRBJ1-1,TRBV4-3,TRBD1,CASSQILGGTGIEAFF,TGCGCCAGCAGCCAGATCCTTGGCGGGACAGGGATTGAAGCTTTCTTT
NA,TRBJ2-1,TRBV12-3/TRBV12-4,NA,CASSLDREQFF,TGTGCCAGCAGTTTAGATCGGGAGCAGTTCTTC
once,TRBJ2-3,TRBV3-1/TRBV3-2,NA,CASSQALLSTDTQYF,TGTGCCAGCAGCCAAGCTCTTTTGAGCACAGATACGCAGTATTTT
NA,TRBJ2-1,TRBV27,TRBD1,CASSPATGYNEQFF,TGTGCCAGCAGTCCGGCGACAGGGTACAATGAGCAGTTCTTC
NA,TRBJ2-3,TRBV15,TRBD2,CATSRDLASGRTDTQYF,TGTGCCACCAGCAGAGATTTGGCTAGCGGGAGAACAGATACGCAGTATTTT
NA,TRBJ1-6,TRBV6-4,TRBD1,CASSARDRDDSYNSPLHF,TGTGCCAGCAGCGCGAGGGACAGGGATGACTCCTATAATTCACCCCTCCACTTT
once,TRBJ1-2,TRBV9,NA,CASSVDSNYGYTF,TGTGCCAGCAGCGTCGACAGTAACTATGGCTACACCTTC
NA,TRBJ1-1,TRBV27,NA,CASSLSGGRSSGTEAFF,TGTGCCAGCAGTTTATCGGGAGGCAGGAGCTCCGGCACTGAAGCTTTCTTT
NA,TRBJ1-6,TRBV19,TRBD1,CASSSRDRGHLNNSPLHF,TGTGCCAGTAGTTCCCGGGACAGGGGGCACCTCAATAATTCACCCCTCCACTTT
NA,TRBJ2-2,TRBV11-1,NA,CASSNTGTWNTGELFF,TGTGCCAGCAGCAACACCGGGACATGGAACACCGGGGAGCTGTTTTTT
NA,TRBJ2-3,TRBV5-1,TRBD2,CASSFSGATDTQYF,TGCGCCAGCAGCTTTAGCGGGGCCACAGATACGCAGTATTTT
NA,TRBJ2-2,TRBV7-2,TRBD2,CASSPPSGRVTGELFF,TGTGCCAGCAGCCCCCCTAGCGGGAGGGTAACCGGGGAGCTGTTTTTT
NA,TRBJ1-5,TRBV6-6,TRBD1,CASSYERSGGQPQHF,TGTGCCAGCAGCTACGAGAGATCAGGGGGCCAGCCCCAGCATTTT
NA,TRBJ2-7,TRBV3-1/TRBV3-2,NA,CASSQDYSYEQYF,TGTGCCAGCAGCCAAGATTACTCCTACGAGCAGTACTTC
NA,TRBJ2-6,TRBV3-1/TRBV3-2,TRBD1,CASSQEYPGQATFGANVLTF,TGTGCCAGCAGCCAGGAATATCCGGGACAGGCGACGTTCGGGGCCAACGTCCTGACTTTC
NA,TRBJ2-1,TRBV5-4,NA,CASSFSWGLKISYNEQFF,TGTGCCAGCAGCTTCAGCTGGGGACTTAAGATTTCCTACAATGAGCAGTTCTTC
NA,TRBJ1-6,TRBV18,NA,CASSPGTFNNSPLHF,TGTGCCAGCTCACCTGGGACATTCAATAATTCACCCCTCCACTTT
NA,TRBJ2-2,TRBV19,NA,CASSIRGFGTGELFF,TGTGCCAGTAGTATAAGGGGCTTCGGGACCGGGGAGCTGTTTTTT
NA,TRBJ2-7,TRBV18,TRBD1,CASSPQSLTGITLEQYF,TGTGCCAGCTCACCACAGTCCCTGACAGGGATTACCCTCGAGCAGTACTTC
NA,TRBJ2-1,TRBV7-8,NA,CASSFFSYNEQFF,TGTGCCAGCAGCTTCTTCTCCTACAATGAGCAGTTCTTC
NA,TRBJ1-1,TRBV6-5,TRBD1,CASSTRDRAYTEAFF,TGTGCCAGCAGTACCCGGGACAGGGCCTACACTGAAGCTTTCTTT
NA,TRBJ1-1,TRBV21-1,NA,CASSKAQTRTGMAFF,TGTGCCAGCAGCAAAGCGCAGACTCGCACAGGGATGGCTTTCTTT
NA,TRBJ2-7,TRBV7-8,TRBD2,CASSHRVSGRAIPYEQYF,TGTGCCAGCAGCCACCGGGTCAGCGGGAGGGCGATCCCCTACGAGCAGTACTTC
NA,TRBJ2-1,TRBV4-2,TRBD2,CASSQRAAGSYNEQFF,TGTGCCAGCAGCCAACGGGCAGCGGGGTCCTACAATGAGCAGTTCTTC
NA,TRBJ2-7,TRBV28,TRBD1,CASSPGGNEQYF,TGTGCCAGCAGTCCAGGGGGCAACGAGCAGTACTTC
NA,TRBJ2-3,TRBV9,NA,CASSSTPGTDTQYF,TGTGCCAGCAGCTCCACCCCGGGAACAGATACGCAGTATTTT
NA,TRBJ2-7,TRBV5-8,NA,CASSFRSSYEQYF,TGTGCCAGCAGCTTCCGATCCAGCTACGAGCAGTACTTC
NA,TRBJ1-1,TRBV7-9,NA,CASSFYGRGRLRTEAFF,TGTGCCAGCAGCTTTTACGGCAGGGGTCGACTGAGGACTGAAGCTTTCTTT
NA,TRBJ1-6,TRBV10-3,TRBD1,CAISGRGTGGVNSPLHF,TGTGCCATCAGTGGGAGGGGGACAGGGGGTGTCAATTCACCCCTCCACTTT
NA,TRBJ1-1,TRBV6-2/TRBV6-3,NA,CASSQGDRPNTEAFF,TGTGCCAGCAGCCAAGGCGACAGGCCGAACACTGAAGCTTTCTTT
once,TRBJ2-1,TRBV24-1,NA,CATGGDRSNEQFF,TGTGCCACCGGGGGGGACAGGTCCAATGAGCAGTTCTTC
few,TRBJ2-2,TRBV7-9,NA,CASSPSGRGPNTGELFF,TGTGCCAGCAGCCCGTCAGGCCGGGGTCCGAACACCGGGGAGCTGTTTTTT
NA,TRBJ2-7,TRBV27,TRBD2,CASSPLSGTTYEQYF,TGTGCCAGTAGTCCTTTGAGCGGGACGACCTACGAGCAGTACTTC
NA,TRBJ2-1,TRBV2,NA,CASSENRAAYNEQFF,TGTGCCAGCAGTGAGAACAGGGCCGCCTACAATGAGCAGTTCTTC
NA,TRBJ2-1,TRBV18,NA,CASSPGSGGEQFF,TGTGCCAGCTCACCTGGTTCGGGTGGTGAGCAGTTCTTC
once,TRBJ2-3,TRBV19,TRBD2,CASSIALKGLAGDDTQYF,TGTGCCAGTAGTATAGCCCTGAAAGGACTAGCGGGAGACGATACGCAGTATTTT
NA,TRBJ2-5,TRBV12-5,TRBD1,CASAPDRGPQYF,TGTGCTAGTGCCCCGGACAGGGGTCCCCAGTACTTC
few,TRBJ1-5,TRBV6-5,NA,CASSYSSAGINQPQHF,TGTGCCAGCAGTTACTCGTCGGCAGGCATCAATCAGCCCCAGCATTTT